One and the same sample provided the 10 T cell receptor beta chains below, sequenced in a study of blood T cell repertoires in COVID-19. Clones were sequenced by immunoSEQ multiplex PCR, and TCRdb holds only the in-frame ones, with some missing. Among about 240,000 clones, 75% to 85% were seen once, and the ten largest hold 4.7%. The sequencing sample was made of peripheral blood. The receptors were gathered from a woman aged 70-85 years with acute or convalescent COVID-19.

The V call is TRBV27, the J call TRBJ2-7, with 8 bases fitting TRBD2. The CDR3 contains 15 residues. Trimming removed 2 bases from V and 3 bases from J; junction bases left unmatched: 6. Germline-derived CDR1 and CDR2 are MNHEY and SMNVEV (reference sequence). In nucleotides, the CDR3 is TGTGCCAGCAGTTTAGGCGGGGGGCGATACTACGAGCAGTACTTC. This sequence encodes CASSLGGGRYYEQYF.

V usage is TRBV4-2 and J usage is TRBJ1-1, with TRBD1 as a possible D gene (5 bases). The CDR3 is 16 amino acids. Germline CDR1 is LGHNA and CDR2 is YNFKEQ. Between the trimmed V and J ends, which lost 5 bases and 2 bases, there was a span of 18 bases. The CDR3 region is CASSAWVGQGNTEAFF. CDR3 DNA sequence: TGTGCCAGCAGCGCCTGGGTCGGGCAGGGAAACACTGAAGCTTTCTTT.

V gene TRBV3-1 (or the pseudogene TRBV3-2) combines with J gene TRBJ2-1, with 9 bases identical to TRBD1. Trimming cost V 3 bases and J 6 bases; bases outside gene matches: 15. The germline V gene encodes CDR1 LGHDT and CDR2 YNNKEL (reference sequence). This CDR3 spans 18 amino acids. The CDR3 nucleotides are TGTGCCAGCAGCCAGTATGGGCTGACCGGGACAGGGTCCAATGAGCAGTTCTTC. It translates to CASSQYGLTGTGSNEQFF.

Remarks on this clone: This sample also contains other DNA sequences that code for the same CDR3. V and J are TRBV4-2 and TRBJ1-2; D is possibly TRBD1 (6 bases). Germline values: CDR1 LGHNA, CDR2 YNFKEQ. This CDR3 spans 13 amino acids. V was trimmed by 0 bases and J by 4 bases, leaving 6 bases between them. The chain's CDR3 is CASSQEGGYGYTF. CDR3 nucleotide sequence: TGTGCCAGCAGCCAAGAAGGGGGCTATGGCTACACCTTC.

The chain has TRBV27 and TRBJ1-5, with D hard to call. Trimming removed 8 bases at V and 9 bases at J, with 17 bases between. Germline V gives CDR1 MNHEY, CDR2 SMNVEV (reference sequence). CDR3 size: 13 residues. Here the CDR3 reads CASSSRGTGPQHF. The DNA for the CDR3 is TGTGCCAGCTCCTCGCGGGGAACCGGGCCCCAGCATTTT.

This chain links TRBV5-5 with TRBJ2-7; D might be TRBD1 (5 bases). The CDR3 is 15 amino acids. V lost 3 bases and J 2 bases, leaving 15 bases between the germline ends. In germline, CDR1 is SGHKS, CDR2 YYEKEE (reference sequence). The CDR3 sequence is CASSWEWAGTYEQYF. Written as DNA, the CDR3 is TGTGCCAGCAGCTGGGAATGGGCAGGGACCTACGAGCAGTACTTC.

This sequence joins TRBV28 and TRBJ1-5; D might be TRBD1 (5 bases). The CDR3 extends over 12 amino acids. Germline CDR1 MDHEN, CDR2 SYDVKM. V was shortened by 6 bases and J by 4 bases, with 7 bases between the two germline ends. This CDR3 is CASRAGNQPQHF. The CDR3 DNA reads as TGTGCCAGCAGGGCAGGGAATCAGCCCCAGCATTTT.

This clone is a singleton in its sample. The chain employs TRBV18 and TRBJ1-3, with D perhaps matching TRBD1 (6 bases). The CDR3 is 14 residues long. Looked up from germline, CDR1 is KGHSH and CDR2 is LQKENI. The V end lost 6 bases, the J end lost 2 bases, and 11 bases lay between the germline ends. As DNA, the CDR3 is TGTGCCAGCTCCCCAGGGGCGGCTGGAAACACCATATATTTT. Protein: CASSPGAAGNTIYF. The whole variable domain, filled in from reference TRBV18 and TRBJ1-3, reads NAGVMQNPRHLVRRRGQEARLRCSPMKGHSHVYWYRQLPEEGLKFMVYLQKENIIDESGMPKERFSAEFPKEGPSILRIQQVVRGDSAAYFCASSPGAAGNTIYFGEGSWLTVV.

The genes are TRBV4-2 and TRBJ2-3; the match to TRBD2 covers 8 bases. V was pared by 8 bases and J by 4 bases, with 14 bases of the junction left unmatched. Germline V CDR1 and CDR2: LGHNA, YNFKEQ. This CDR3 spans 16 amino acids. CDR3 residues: CASRNPGLEVSDTQYF. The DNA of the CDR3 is TGTGCCAGCCGTAATCCGGGACTAGAGGTATCAGATACGCAGTATTTT.

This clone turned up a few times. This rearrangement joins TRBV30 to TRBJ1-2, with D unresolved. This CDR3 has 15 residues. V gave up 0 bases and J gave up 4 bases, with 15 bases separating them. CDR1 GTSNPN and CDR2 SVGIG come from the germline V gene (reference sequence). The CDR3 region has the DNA TGTGCCTGGAGTGTAGTTATGGTCTCCGGCTATGGCTACACCTTC. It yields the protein CAWSVVMVSGYGYTF.